This T cell receptor (beta chain) stems from a study of cytomegalovirus exposure and HLA in healthy donors. V lost 4 bases, J lost 3 bases, and 3 bases stayed unmatched. The CDR3 is made up of 15 amino acids. The V gene's germline CDR1 is MNHNS and CDR2 SASEGT. The PCR used 60 Vbeta and 13 Jbeta primers. Produced via immunoSEQ multiplex PCR; TCRdb's table is partial and in-frame only. The table lists 130,000 or so clones, more than 65% of them singletons. As for this clone: Its cognate antigen is unknown.

Study-wide points: Later on, an analysis found that several of the most significant clusters appeared to be linked to common viral pathogens, which included parvovirus B19. Later analysis reportedly placed an Asian-associated ancestry cluster below the roughly 690-donor mean in N-insertions.

The sequenced material came from PBMCs. This TCR derives from a woman between 18 and 29 years old in good health and CMV-seropositive. The rearrangement joins TRBV6-1 to TRBJ2-1; 10 bases are a match to TRBD1. CDR3 loop: CASSARDRGYNEQFF. The CDR3 DNA sequence: TGTGCCAGCAGTGCCCGGGACAGGGGCTACAATGAGCAGTTCTTC.